This T cell receptor (beta chain) came from a study of T cell responses to AZD1222 COVID-19 vaccine. Data came from immunoSEQ multiplex PCR; TCRdb stores just in-frame clones and leaves some out. The sample includes about 100,000 clones, 87% of them seen just once. V lost 10 bases and J 3 bases, leaving 10 bases between the germline ends. Germline CDR1 and CDR2: LNHDA and SQIVND (reference sequence). CDR3 length equals 13 residues. Study-level results: AZD1222 recipients seropositive at baseline numbered only 5 to 7. The donor cohort was predominantly white British with a female majority, and clonal diversity may have been underestimated. The peak T cell response came first, and repertoires were sampled only after it. Spike-specific TCR repertoires showed rising breadth and depth after two AZD1222 doses.

As regards this clone: Its target is unknown.

This chain uses TRBV19 with TRBJ1-6; D gene ambiguous. This specimen consisted of peripheral blood, obtained on day 0 of AZD1222 vaccination. The source of this sequence is an adult in good health. CDR3 sequence (DNA): TGTGCCACCGCCGACCTCTATAATTCACCCCTCCACTTT. It specifies CATADLYNSPLHF.